This paragraph reports one TCR beta chain. This sample stems from a study of technical replicates of blood from four donors. Between the trimmed V and J ends, which lost 8 bases and 3 bases, there was a span of 14 bases. The germline gives CDR1 LGHNA, CDR2 YNFKEQ. CDR3 length equals 14 residues. Measured with immunoSEQ multiplex PCR; TCRdb has only the in-frame clones, and not every one. The sample has around 75,000 clones, just over 90% seen once. Sequenced material: T cells isolated from PBMCs. This clonotype was sampled from a human donor in good health. The rearrangement links TRBV4-2 to TRBJ1-3; D gene unclear. The CDR3 is CASRPGVNGNTIYF. The CDR3 nucleotides read TGTGCCAGCCGTCCGGGAGTAAATGGAAACACCATATATTTT.